The 21 T cell receptor beta chains in this list originate from one sample, sequenced in a study of shared clonotypes between healthy human individuals. Clones were read by immunoSEQ multiplex PCR, and TCRdb kept only the in-frame ones, dropping some. The sample carries 2.5 million or so clones, 90% to 95% recorded once. Sample: naive CD4+ T cells sorted from blood. As to subset: CD45RA+ positively selected. Receptors originate from a young man in good health.

A single count supports this clone. The same CDR3 also results from other DNA sequences found in this sample. The chain is built from TRBV7-9 and TRBJ2-2; the D gene is possibly TRBD1 (6 bases). V was shortened by 0 bases and J by 2 bases, with 7 bases between the two germline ends. The CDR3 covers 15 residues. CDR1 is SEHNR and CDR2 is FQNEAQ in the germline V gene (reference sequence). DNA for the CDR3: TGTGCCAGCAGCTTAGCACAGGGTAACACCGGGGAGCTGTTTTTT. This encodes CASSLAQGNTGELFF.

The DNA of the CDR3 is TGTGCCAGCAGTCTTACAGGGGATTCGTATGGCTACACCTTC. Translation gives CASSLTGDSYGYTF. The rearrangement joins TRBV6-5 to TRBJ1-2; 7 nucleotides agree with TRBD1. J was trimmed by 5 bases and V by 5 bases; bases with no gene match: 8. Germline loops: CDR1 MNHEY, CDR2 SVGAGI. The CDR3 has 14 amino acids.

This clone was seen once. This chain connects TRBV28 to TRBJ2-3, with D tentatively TRBD1 or TRBD2 (6 bases each). Between the trimmed V and J ends, which lost 2 bases and 5 bases, there was a span of 17 bases. This CDR3 comprises 16 residues. In germline, CDR1 is MDHEN, CDR2 SYDVKM. For the CDR3, the DNA is TGTGCCAGCAGTTTACACTCGGAGGGGGAGGAAGATACGCAGTATTTT. This gives the protein CASSLHSEGEEDTQYF.

Remarks on this clone: The same CDR3 is also encoded by other DNA sequences in this sample. The chain couples TRBV11-2 to TRBJ1-1, with a tentative D call TRBD1 (6 bases). Germline loops: CDR1 SGHAT, CDR2 FQNNGV. Trimming removed 0 bases from V and 4 bases from J, with 9 bases in between. The CDR3 has 14 residues. CDR3 bases: TGTGCCAGCAGCTTAGATCTACAGGGCACTGAAGCTTTCTTT. Translating gives CASSLDLQGTEAFF.

A note on this clone: The sample contains more than one DNA sequence encoding this CDR3. The CDR3 nucleotides are TGCGCCAGCAGCTTGAGGGGAGACACTGAAGCTTTCTTT. Its translation: CASSLRGDTEAFF. The chain recombines TRBV5-1 with TRBJ1-1; a weak D match, TRBD1 (5 bases). Trimming left V 1 base short and J 3 bases short, with 7 bases between. Germline V gives CDR1 SGHRS, CDR2 YFSETQ. The CDR3 contains 13 residues.

Turning to this clone: This sample also contains other DNA sequences that code for the same CDR3. The rearrangement uses TRBV6-1 and TRBJ2-7; D is ambiguous. The CDR3 covers 15 residues. Deletions cut 0 bases from V and 2 bases from J, with 11 bases between. Germline V gene sequence: CDR1 MNHNS, CDR2 SASEGT. The CDR3 DNA reads as TGTGCCAGCAGTGAAGCGCGCGACCGGGCCTACGAGCAGTACTTC. Translating it yields CASSEARDRAYEQYF.

This chain joins TRBV5-4 and TRBJ2-5, with 7 bases that match TRBD2. The CDR3 length is 17 residues. The V gene's germline CDR1 is SGHNT and CDR2 YYREEE (reference sequence). Trimming took 2 bases from V and 5 from J; bases not matched to a gene: 15. The CDR3 DNA reads TGTGCCAGCAGCTTCCATCCCCCGGGGCGGGGGTCGGAGACCCAGTACTTC. This codes for CASSFHPPGRGSETQYF.

J is TRBJ2-7 and V is TRBV10-3; TRBD2 agrees at 10 bases. V was clipped by 6 bases and J by 3 bases; unmatched bases: 14. This CDR3 comprises 17 residues. Per the germline V gene, CDR1 is ENHRY and CDR2 is SYGVKD. As DNA, the CDR3 is TGTGCCATCAGAGACTTTGTTTGGACTAGCGGACGCTACGAGCAGTACTTC. Translation gives CAIRDFVWTSGRYEQYF.

This chain connects TRBV7-2 to TRBJ2-4, with 11 bases that match TRBD2. This CDR3 region has 14 residues. J gave up 8 bases and V 1 base, and 1 base lay outside the gene matches. Germline V gene sequence: CDR1 SGHTA, CDR2 FQGNSA. The CDR3 loop is CASSLGTSGYIQYF. The CDR3 region has the DNA TGTGCCAGCAGCTTAGGGACTAGCGGGTACATTCAGTACTTC. The whole variable domain, filled in from reference TRBV7-2 and TRBJ2-4, reads GAGVSQSPSNKVTEKGKDVELRCDPISGHTALYWYRQSLGQGLEFLIYFQGNSAPDKSGLPSDRFSAERTGGSVSTLTIQRTQQEDSAVYLCASSLGTSGYIQYFGAGTRLSVL.

The chain is built from TRBV2 and TRBJ1-3, with 7 bases lining up with TRBD1. V lost 5 bases and J lost 5; bases outside the gene matches: 6. Per the germline V gene, CDR1 is SNHLY and CDR2 is FYNNEI. This CDR3 spans 14 amino acids. DNA of the CDR3: TGTGCCAGCAGTATGACAGGGAATAGAAACACCATATATTTT. The encoded protein is CASSMTGNRNTIYF.

The chain carries TRBV9 and TRBJ2-1; 9 nucleotides line up with TRBD1. The CDR3 is 15 amino acids. Germline CDR1 and CDR2: SGDLS and YYNGEE. With 1 base clipped from V and 6 bases from J, the junction kept 5 bases outside the gene matches. CDR3 bases: TGTGCCAGCAGCGTAAGGGACAGGGTTCCCAATGAGCAGTTCTTC. This translates into CASSVRDRVPNEQFF. The full variable domain, completed using reference TRBV9 and TRBJ2-1, is DSGVTQTPKHLITATGQRVTLRCSPRSGDLSVYWYQQSLDQGLQFLIQYYNGEERAKGNILERFSAQQFPDLHSELNLSSLELGDSALYFCASSVRDRVPNEQFFGPGTRLTVL.

This chain links TRBV5-1 with TRBJ2-7; D ambiguous. The CDR3 extends over 10 amino acids. CDR1 and CDR2 (germline): SGHRS, YFSETQ. Trimming removed 9 bases at V and 9 bases at J, with 13 bases between. CDR3 DNA sequence: TGCGCCATTCCAAACGTCGGGCAGTACTTC. It specifies CAIPNVGQYF.

V and J are TRBV6-5 and TRBJ2-1, with TRBD2 matching 9 bases. Germline assignment: CDR1 MNHEY and CDR2 SVGAGI. This CDR3 contains 16 residues. The J segment lost 4 bases and the V segment lost 0 bases, leaving 4 bases of the junction unmatched. The CDR3, as DNA: TGTGCCAGCAGTTACTCGGGTAGCGGGAGATACAATGAGCAGTTCTTC. Its translation is CASSYSGSGRYNEQFF.

The chain employs TRBV19 and TRBJ1-5, with D uncertain. The germline V gene has CDR1 LNHDA and CDR2 SQIVND (reference sequence). Between the trimmed V and J ends, which lost 7 bases and 4 bases, there was a span of 11 bases. There are 13 residues in the CDR3. Here the CDR3 DNA reads TGTGCCAGTAAGTTGGACCGAAATCAGCCCCAGCATTTT. This gives the protein CASKLDRNQPQHF.

The chain is built from TRBV10-2 and TRBJ2-1, with no clear D. The germline V gene encodes CDR1 WSHSY and CDR2 SAAADI. CDR3 length equals 11 residues. V lost 0 bases and J lost 6, with 0 bases in between. Here the CDR3 DNA reads TGCGCCAGCAGTGAGTCCAATGAGCAGTTCTTC. Translation: CASSESNEQFF.

Only a few counts were recorded for this clone. The genes are TRBV10-3 and TRBJ1-1, with TRBD1 as a possible D gene (6 bases). Germline CDR1 ENHRY, CDR2 SYGVKD. The CDR3 extends over 14 amino acids. Trimming took 11 bases from V and 1 from J, leaving 17 bases between them. This CDR3 is CASQGQGSNTEAFF. CDR3 nucleotide sequence: TGTGCCTCCCAGGGGCAGGGATCGAACACTGAAGCTTTCTTT.

This CDR3 reads CASSGLGQDFNQPQHF. CDR3 DNA sequence: TGTGCCAGCAGTGGTTTGGGACAGGACTTCAATCAGCCCCAGCATTTT. The chain employs TRBV2 and TRBJ1-5, with 8 bases matching TRBD1. Germline lookup yields CDR1 SNHLY and CDR2 FYNNEI. This CDR3 spans 16 amino acids. After removal of 4 bases from V and 3 bases from J, the junction contained 8 bases not matched to a gene. Looking up the rest from reference TRBV2 and TRBJ1-5 gives the full variable domain: EPEVTQTPSHQVTQMGQEVILRCVPISNHLYFYWYRQILGQKVEFLVSFYNNEISEKSEIFDDQFSVERPDGSNFTLKIRSTKLEDSAMYFCASSGLGQDFNQPQHFGDGTRLSIL.

The chain's CDR3 is CASSLGSLGRGAYEQYF. CDR3 nucleotide sequence: TGTGCCAGCAGCCTGGGGTCACTCGGGCGGGGGGCCTACGAGCAGTACTTC. V and J are TRBV11-2 and TRBJ2-7, with TRBD2 matching 8 bases. Per the germline V gene, CDR1 is SGHAT and CDR2 is FQNNGV. Trimming removed 5 bases from V and 2 bases from J; junction bases left unmatched: 14. The CDR3 totals 17 residues. Drawing the rest from reference TRBV11-2 and TRBJ2-7, the complete variable domain is EAGVAQSPRYKIIEKRQSVAFWCNPISGHATLYWYQQILGQGPKLLIQFQNNGVVDDSQLPKDRFSAERLKGVDSTLKIQPAKLEDSAVYLCASSLGSLGRGAYEQYFGPGTRLTVT.

V usage is TRBV18 and J usage is TRBJ1-5; 7 positions agree with TRBD1. The CDR3 runs 18 residues. Germline V lookup: CDR1 KGHSH, CDR2 LQKENI. Trimming cost V 3 bases and J 4 bases; bases outside gene matches: 15. For the CDR3, the DNA is TGTGCCAGCTCACCCCAGCCGGTTACAGGGGCGGGGAATCAGCCCCAGCATTTT. This codes for CASSPQPVTGAGNQPQHF.

This sequence joins TRBV18 and TRBJ2-1; 8 bases align to TRBD2. J lost 8 bases, V lost 2 bases, and 8 bases had no gene match. Germline CDR1 and CDR2: KGHSH and LQKENI. This CDR3 comprises 15 residues. The CDR3 sequence is CASSPIFTSGDEQFF. Here the CDR3 DNA reads TGTGCCAGCTCACCAATTTTTACTAGCGGCGATGAGCAGTTCTTC.

The chain is built from TRBV10-3 and TRBJ1-3; tentatively, D is TRBD1 (6 bases). The CDR3 contains 16 residues. V was clipped by 6 bases and J by 0 bases, with 15 bases between them. Germline CDR1 reads ENHRY; CDR2 reads SYGVKD. CDR3 in DNA: TGTGCCATCAGGGGGGGTCAGGGGCTCTCTGGAAACACCATATATTTT. Its translation is CAIRGGQGLSGNTIYF.